One sample yielded the 30 T cell receptor beta chains listed below, sequenced in a study of control samples from healthy donors and cancer patients. Sequencing was performed with immunoSEQ multiplex PCR; in TCRdb, only in-frame clones are kept and a portion is missing. The sample lists about 130,000 clones; roughly 89% were seen once. Sequences were obtained from blood. The receptors shown here come from a man between 18 and 29 years old in good health.

This chain uses TRBV4-1 with TRBJ1-4; tentative D call: TRBD1 (6 bases). V lost 1 base, J lost 6 bases, and 12 bases lay in between. The CDR3 has 15 residues. From germline, CDR1 is MGHRA and CDR2 YSYEKL. CDR3 region: CASSQGGGRHEKLFF. The DNA of the CDR3 is TGCGCCAGCAGCCAAGGAGGGGGGCGGCATGAAAAACTGTTTTTT.

This chain connects TRBV12-3 or TRBV12-4 to TRBJ1-2; 8 nucleotides match TRBD1. The CDR3 has 13 residues. The trim removed 5 bases at V and 5 bases at J, leaving 4 bases unmatched. The CDR3, as DNA: TGTGCCAGCAGTCCGGACAGGGATTATGGCTACACCTTC. This sequence encodes CASSPDRDYGYTF.

This chain joins TRBV7-9 and TRBJ2-3; 9 bases are a match to TRBD2. The V and J ends lost 11 bases and 6 bases, in that order; junction bases with no gene match: 9. The CDR3 has 13 residues. Germline V gene lookup returns CDR1 SEHNR and CDR2 FQNEAQ (reference sequence). In DNA form, the CDR3 reads TGTGCCCAACGAGGCGGGGGGGCGGATACGCAGTATTTT. It specifies CAQRGGGADTQYF.

The chain links TRBV19 to TRBJ2-2; no reliable D call. CDR3 length: 11 residues. V was shortened by 3 bases and J by 5 bases, with 1 base between the two germline ends. Germline values: CDR1 LNHDA, CDR2 SQIVND (reference sequence). Written as DNA, the CDR3 is TGTGCCAGTAGTATTACCGGGGAGCTGTTTTTT. Its translation: CASSITGELFF. The full variable domain, in which reference TRBV19 and TRBJ2-2 provide the parts outside the CDR3, is DGGITQSPKYLFRKEGQNVTLSCEQNLNHDAMYWYRQDPGQGLRLIYYSQIVNDFQKGDIAEGYSVSREKKESFPLTVTSAQKNPTAFYLCASSITGELFFGEGSRLTVL.

V gene TRBV2 combines with J gene TRBJ2-1; tentative D call: TRBD1 (6 bases). CDR1 and CDR2 from the germline V gene are SNHLY and FYNNEI. This CDR3 comprises 12 residues. The CDR3 here is CADSPGANEQFF. Here the CDR3 DNA reads TGTGCAGACAGCCCAGGGGCGAATGAGCAGTTCTTC.

In its sample, this clone was seen a few times. CDR3 bases: TGTGCCAGCAGCCAAGATCTCAGGGGATTAACTTTCTTT. Translating gives CASSQDLRGLTFF. The chain combines TRBV4-2 with TRBJ1-1, with D tentatively TRBD1 (6 bases). Per germline, CDR1 LGHNA and CDR2 YNFKEQ. Trimming cost V 0 bases and J 12 bases, with 14 bases left between them. The CDR3 sequence is 13 residues long.

V gene TRBV27 combines with J gene TRBJ1-1; possible D gene TRBD1, 6 bases. The V and J ends lost 7 bases and 6 bases respectively, with 12 bases between them. CDR3 length: 12 residues. Germline V lookup: CDR1 MNHEY, CDR2 SMNVEV (reference sequence). The CDR3 loop reads CASTNRASEAFF. The CDR3 DNA follows: TGTGCCAGCACAAACAGGGCATCTGAAGCTTTCTTT.

This rearrangement joins TRBV19 to TRBJ1-3; 7 bases line up with TRBD1. The V and J ends lost 10 bases and 4 bases, in that order; junction bases with no gene match: 7. The CDR3 has 13 residues. Germline-derived CDR1 and CDR2 are LNHDA and SQIVND (reference sequence). CDR3 DNA sequence: TGTGCCACCAGCCACAGGGGAGGAAACACCATATATTTT. It yields the protein CATSHRGGNTIYF.

This clone was picked up a small number of times. This chain connects TRBV6-5 to TRBJ1-2; tentative D call: TRBD1 (5 bases). There are 16 residues in the CDR3. The V gene's germline CDR1 is MNHEY and CDR2 SVGAGI. The V gene lost 3 bases and the J gene lost 8 bases, with 22 bases spanning the gap. The CDR3 loop reads CASSYLGAGLMGGYTF. CDR3 DNA sequence: TGTGCCAGCAGTTATCTAGGGGCAGGTTTGATGGGGGGCTACACCTTC.

For this clone: The same CDR3 also results from other DNA sequences found in this sample. The J gene is TRBJ2-5, the V gene TRBV7-9; 10 bases map to TRBD1. The V gene end was trimmed by 5 bases and the J gene end by 3 bases; junction bases not matched to a gene: 3. Germline-derived CDR1 and CDR2 are SEHNR and FQNEAQ (reference sequence). This CDR3 has 14 residues. Here the CDR3 DNA reads TGTGCCAGCAGCCCCGGACAGGGGGAAGAGACCCAGTACTTC. It yields the protein CASSPGQGEETQYF. The full variable domain, its missing parts supplied by reference TRBV7-9 and TRBJ2-5, is DTGVSQNPRHKITKRGQNVTFRCDPISEHNRLYWYRQTLGQGPEFLTYFQNEAQLEKSRLLSDRFSAERPKGSFSTLEIQRTEQGDSAMYLCASSPGQGEETQYFGPGTRLLVL.

The V and J genes are TRBV7-9 and TRBJ2-5; D possibly corresponds to TRBD1 (5 bases). Trimming removed 7 bases at V and 2 bases at J, with 17 bases between. Per the germline V gene, CDR1 is SEHNR and CDR2 is FQNEAQ (reference sequence). The CDR3 contains 15 residues. The CDR3 region is CASNPAGREQETQYF. The CDR3 bases are TGTGCCAGCAACCCAGCCGGCAGGGAACAAGAGACCCAGTACTTC. Full variable domain (outside the CDR3, taken from reference TRBV7-9 and TRBJ2-5): DTGVSQNPRHKITKRGQNVTFRCDPISEHNRLYWYRQTLGQGPEFLTYFQNEAQLEKSRLLSDRFSAERPKGSFSTLEIQRTEQGDSAMYLCASNPAGREQETQYFGPGTRLLVL.

The chain employs TRBV6-5 and TRBJ1-6, with D possibly matching TRBD1 (5 bases). Germline V gene lookup returns CDR1 MNHEY and CDR2 SVGAGI. The CDR3 has 16 residues. V was pared by 0 bases and J by 7 bases, with 13 bases between. CDR3 amino acids: CASSYSKGRENSPLHF. CDR3 sequence (DNA): TGTGCCAGCAGTTACTCGAAGGGACGGGAAAATTCACCCCTCCACTTT.

This clone has only a few counts. This chain uses TRBV30 with TRBJ1-3; D gene uncertain. CDR3 length: 13 amino acids. Germline V CDR1 and CDR2: GTSNPN, SVGIG (reference sequence). Between the trimmed V and J ends, which lost 1 base and 3 bases, there was a span of 7 bases. The CDR3 spells CAWSGRVGNTIYF. The CDR3 nucleotides read TGTGCCTGGAGTGGCCGGGTTGGAAACACCATATATTTT. The variable domain in full, with the rest retrieved from reference TRBV30 and TRBJ1-3, is SQTIHQWPATLVQPVGSPLSLECTVEGTSNPNLYWYRQAAGRGLQLLFYSVGIGQISSEVPQNLSASRPQDRQFILSSKKLLLSDSGFYLCAWSGRVGNTIYFGEGSWLTVV.

The CDR3 sequence: CASREQGATYEQYF. DNA of the CDR3: TGTGCCAGCAGGGAACAGGGGGCAACCTACGAGCAGTACTTC. The rearrangement uses TRBV2 and TRBJ2-7, with TRBD1 matching over 9 bases. The junction had 5 bases not matched to a gene; V was cut back by 6 bases and J by 2 bases. This CDR3 region has 14 residues. From germline, CDR1 is SNHLY and CDR2 FYNNEI.

The V gene is TRBV6-5, the J gene TRBJ1-6; D is uncertain. V was shortened by 0 bases and J by 7 bases, with 10 bases between the two germline ends. The CDR3 is 15 residues long. Germline V gene lookup returns CDR1 MNHEY and CDR2 SVGAGI. Here the CDR3 DNA reads TGTGCCAGCAGTTACTCAGGATCGGGCAATTCACCCCTCCACTTT. As protein: CASSYSGSGNSPLHF.

This chain uses TRBV6-1 with TRBJ1-1; no definite D call. Per germline, CDR1 MNHNS and CDR2 SASEGT. The V end was cut by 2 bases, the J end by 0 bases, with 7 bases between. The CDR3 is made up of 14 amino acids. The CDR3 here is CASSELTVNTEAFF. CDR3 DNA: TGTGCCAGCAGTGAACTTACCGTGAACACTGAAGCTTTCTTT.

The chain is built from TRBV9 and TRBJ1-2, with a possible D match to TRBD1 (5 bases). This CDR3 comprises 15 residues. Germline values: CDR1 SGDLS, CDR2 YYNGEE. Trimming took off 4 bases at V and 0 bases at J, with 13 bases between the two ends. CDR3 in amino acids: CASSLFGTSNYGYTF. The CDR3 DNA reads TGTGCCAGCAGCCTCTTCGGGACTTCTAACTATGGCTACACCTTC. The variable domain in full, with the rest retrieved from reference TRBV9 and TRBJ1-2, is DSGVTQTPKHLITATGQRVTLRCSPRSGDLSVYWYQQSLDQGLQFLIQYYNGEERAKGNILERFSAQQFPDLHSELNLSSLELGDSALYFCASSLFGTSNYGYTFGSGTRLTVV.

Only a few counts were recorded for this clone. The V call is TRBV20-1, the J call TRBJ1-6, with a weak D call TRBD1 (6 bases). In germline, CDR1 is DFQATT, CDR2 SNEGSKA (reference sequence). The CDR3 has 14 amino acids. The V and J ends lost 3 bases and 5 bases respectively, with 11 bases between them. CDR3 in DNA: TGCAGTGCTAGTCTCTCAGGGGATAATTCACCCCTCCACTTT. Translated, it gives CSASLSGDNSPLHF.

The chain couples TRBV24-1 to TRBJ2-2; 8 positions match TRBD2. With 3 bases clipped from V and 4 bases from J, the junction kept 0 bases outside the gene matches. The CDR3 runs to 14 residues. The germline CDR1 and CDR2 sequences are KGHDR and SFDVKD. The CDR3 nucleotides read TGTGCCACCAGTGATCGGGGGGGCACCGGGGAGCTGTTTTTT. This sequence encodes CATSDRGGTGELFF.

The V and J genes are TRBV5-4 and TRBJ1-2; 7 bases are a match to TRBD1. The length of the CDR3 is 16 residues. V gave up 6 bases and J gave up 5 bases; unmatched junction bases: 16. Per the germline V gene, CDR1 is SGHNT and CDR2 is YYREEE (reference sequence). The CDR3 loop reads CASTRRGGSKLYGYTF. CDR3 coding DNA: TGTGCCAGCACGCGAAGAGGGGGCAGCAAGCTTTATGGCTACACCTTC.

This clone was seen a single time. The same CDR3 also results from other DNA sequences found in this sample. This CDR3 is CASSLDSNTEAFF. In DNA form, the CDR3 reads TGTGCCAGCAGCTTGGATTCGAACACTGAAGCTTTCTTT. V and J are TRBV5-4 and TRBJ1-1; D gene uncertain. The germline V gene encodes CDR1 SGHNT and CDR2 YYREEE (reference sequence). The V gene lost 0 bases and the J gene lost 1 base, with 4 bases spanning the gap. There are 13 residues in the CDR3.

This chain joins TRBV11-1 and TRBJ1-4, with D uncertain. The CDR3 contains 11 residues. V was trimmed by 6 bases and J by 7 bases, leaving 6 bases between them. Germline CDR1 reads SGHAT; CDR2 reads FQDESV (reference sequence). The CDR3 coding sequence is TGTGCCAGCAGTACCGGTGAAAAACTGTTTTTT. This codes for CASSTGEKLFF.

V usage is TRBV13 and J usage is TRBJ2-1; a possible D gene is TRBD2 (6 bases). CDR1 and CDR2 (germline): PRHDT, FYEKMQ (reference sequence). There are 15 residues in the CDR3. Trimming cost V 5 bases and J 3 bases, with 14 bases left between them. CDR3: CASSLRGVGYNEQFF. The CDR3 DNA is TGTGCCAGCAGCCTGCGGGGAGTTGGCTACAATGAGCAGTTCTTC.

V is TRBV6-5 and J is TRBJ1-1, with D unresolved. This CDR3 region has 11 residues. V was pared by 9 bases and J by 8 bases, with 13 bases between. Germline V gene lookup returns CDR1 MNHEY and CDR2 SVGAGI. The CDR3 loop is CARILGQEAFF. DNA of the CDR3: TGTGCCAGGATCCTTGGGCAGGAAGCTTTCTTT.

The chain couples TRBV7-9 to TRBJ2-1; 8 bases map to TRBD2. Trimming removed 0 bases from V and 4 bases from J; junction bases left unmatched: 5. CDR1 and CDR2 (germline): SEHNR, FQNEAQ (reference sequence). There are 16 residues in the CDR3. In DNA form, the CDR3 reads TGTGCCAGCAGCTTAGCAGGACTAGCAGCTTACAATGAGCAGTTCTTC. Translation: CASSLAGLAAYNEQFF.

The table lists this clone with a count of one. The V call is TRBV24-1, the J call TRBJ2-1; TRBD1 agrees at 7 bases. Germline CDR1 and CDR2: KGHDR and SFDVKD. This CDR3 region has 17 residues. J was trimmed by 6 bases and V by 0 bases; bases with no gene match: 10. As DNA, the CDR3 is TGTGCCACCAGTGATTTGCTCGACAGGGAGCTGGCCAATGAGCAGTTCTTC. Its translation: CATSDLLDRELANEQFF.

The chain joins TRBV24-1 to TRBJ2-1; the match to TRBD2 covers 7 bases. The V gene's germline CDR1 is KGHDR and CDR2 SFDVKD. Trimming at V came to 5 bases and at J to 7 bases, leaving 13 bases not matched to a gene. There are 16 residues in the CDR3. Written as DNA, the CDR3 is TGTGCCACCAGTGCCCCGACTCGCGGGGGAGGAAATGAGCAGTTCTTC. As protein: CATSAPTRGGGNEQFF.

Here the CDR3 reads CASSLAAVSSYEQYF. As DNA, the CDR3 is TGTGCCAGCAGCTTGGCTGCGGTCAGCTCCTACGAGCAGTACTTC. The gene calls are TRBV5-5 and TRBJ2-7; D call uncertain. The CDR3 is 15 residues long. Germline V CDR1 and CDR2: SGHKS, YYEKEE (reference sequence). Deletions cut 0 bases from V and 0 bases from J, with 10 bases between.

The V and J genes are TRBV12-5 and TRBJ1-4; 7 positions agree with TRBD1. The germline CDR1 and CDR2 sequences are LGHNT and FRNRAP. With V trimmed by 1 base and J by 3 bases, 5 bases remained unmatched. The CDR3 extends over 16 amino acids. Here the CDR3 DNA reads TGTGCTAGTGGTTTGGAAAAGGGACAGCCTAATGAAAAACTGTTTTTT. It specifies CASGLEKGQPNEKLFF.

This sequence joins TRBV7-2 and TRBJ2-5; D not certain. This CDR3 spans 14 amino acids. Germline V gene sequence: CDR1 SGHTA, CDR2 FQGNSA. V dropped 3 bases and J dropped 1 base, with 9 bases sitting between them. DNA of the CDR3: TGTGCCAGCAGCTTTCTTACCTTCCAAGAGACCCAGTACTTC. This encodes CASSFLTFQETQYF.